A single TCR beta chain is shown here with its context. Its antigen is unidentified. The authors prepared the TCRbeta library with unique molecular identifiers. TCRdb reprocessed the PCR reads via MiXCR and lists one record per CDR3 protein. The table records 500,000 to 650,000 distinct CDR3 sequences, more than 9.5% of them present only once. This CDR3 comprises 13 residues. Germline-derived CDR1 and CDR2 are SQVTM and ANQGSEA. After removal of 7 bases from V and 3 bases from J, the junction contained 7 bases not matched to a gene. This entry is derived from a study of T-cell reconstitution after alpha-beta-depleted transplantation in children. Study-level points and caveats: Most T-cell counts and diversity one year after the transplant came from T cells that were newly produced. Reported findings indicate that, about two months after transplant, alpha-beta T cells came from several hundred expanded clones, which were derived from non-depleted graft cells.

Sequenced here: PBMCs, mostly from graft donor cells, sampled 180 days after TCRalphabeta/CD19-depleted stem cell transplant. This chain joins TRBV29-1 and TRBJ2-3, with 7 positions matching TRBD2. The sequence was collected from a female patient aged 2-9 years who had a stem cell transplant for aplastic anemia, so the T cells may come from the graft donor. In DNA, the CDR3 is TGCAGCGCTGCGGGAGTGGGGACAGATACGCAGTATTTT. Translating it yields CSAAGVGTDTQYF.